The source of this T cell receptor beta chain is a study of shared clonotypes between healthy human individuals (TCRdb year 2020). Turning to the overall study: A few men and two women, aged 18 to 49 years, made up the cohort. Libraries were prepared and TCR repertoires were sequenced by different laboratories using diverse techniques, in order to increase sequencing depth and limit assay-specific biases. To estimate repertoire size and how much clonotypes are shared between individuals, the study performed deep sequencing of blood TCR repertoires from 4 to 6 healthy adults. For each donor, CD4 naive and CD4 memory were each run on three plates, CD8 naive on two plates, and CD8 memory on one plate. Per donor, leukapheresis produced somewhere between about 0.9 and 9.5 billion PBMCs. The investigation overall reported the following: Across a handful of donors, approximately 5% of naive CD4, roughly 3.8% of naive CD8, under 2.5% of memory CD4, and approximately 0.4% of memory CD8 clonotypes were shared. Higher generation probabilities were observed for clonotypes shared by all four sorted-subset donors than for non-shared clonotypes. Pairwise subsampling led to the expectation that sequencing depth would affect the degree of clonotype sharing among donors. The small number of donors limited the genetic and exposure-history diversity represented. Rarefaction of sorted-subset datasets indicated incomplete sequencing despite the large sequencing depth. Estimated clonotype richness was generally larger for naive than for memory subsets. Sampling was limited to blood, and TCR repertoires in tissue likely differ from TCR repertoires in blood.

The donors were healthy, HIV-negative adults who had no recently reported acute infections or vaccinations. Every donor was a Caucasian adult residing in Nashville, Tennessee, USA. CD8 memory samples were composed of magnetically selected CD45RO+ cells combined with CCR7-negative CD45RA+ effector memory (TemRA) cells. After blood collection by leukapheresis, PBMCs were isolated using Ficoll-Histopaque density gradient centrifugation and then cryopreserved in the vapor phase of liquid nitrogen. Purity and quantity of every magnetically sorted T cell population were checked by analytical flow cytometry. Each sorted fraction had its genomic DNA isolated and then quantified by UV absorbance on a Nanodrop 2000c. Using the deep immunoSEQ assay, TCR CDR3 regions were amplified from genomic DNA by multiplex PCR. For each cell subset, the extracted genomic DNA was distributed evenly across all wells of several immunoSEQ 96-well plates, and each plate served as one replicate. Each replicate PCR for sorted subsets received around 210 ng genomic DNA, equal to roughly 29,000 T cell genomes. Purified libraries were quantified with a Qubit 3.0 fluorometer, sized on a Bioanalyzer 2100, and re-quantified with the KAPA Library Quantification kit. Each immunoSEQ 96-well plate was sequenced on its own single-read 150-cycle Illumina NextSeq 550 flow cell. In the source study's methods: Because the immunoSEQ output held only junctional sequences and lacked quality scores, the filtering could not match the filtering applied to full-length reads. To assign V/J genes and CDR3, sequences were annotated against IMGT germline references using PyIR, a Python wrapper for IgBLAST v1.9. Reads were removed for weak V/J assignments (E-value above 1e-6), missing CDR3, stop codons, out-of-frame junctions, or ambiguous translated residues. V3J clonotypes were defined as sequences sharing an identical inferred V gene, J gene, and CDR3 amino acid sequence. Percentage overlap between repertoires was calculated by dividing the number of shared unique clonotypes by the size of the smaller repertoire. Richness of each repertoire was evaluated using RTK rarefaction, the Chao1 estimator, and Recon v2.1 estimates of unobserved clonotypes. Generation probabilities were computed with OLGA for all TCRbeta clonotypes obtained by the gDNA method from four donors. The table was pulled from immuneACCESS by TCRdb, which kept in-frame rearrangements only. Such tables lose some clones; where checked, under half of the loss comes from unresolved V genes, and the rest has no known cause. The D gene and trimming were derived from the DNA, and the V and J assignments and clone size from that table. The sample data list over 95,000 clones, and approximately 70% of these were observed just once. 20% to 25% of the sample lies in the top ten.

In the case of this clone: Its antigen is currently not known. No much larger clone exists at a distance of one base, and base qualities are not known.

V loses 0 bases, J loses 0 bases, and the germline ends lie 3 bases apart. In the germline V gene (reference sequence), CDR1 corresponds to LNHNV and CDR2 to YYDKDF. The CDR3 runs 15 residues from the cysteine to the phenylalanine. The retained sequence is limited to the CDR3, 45 bases, with the frame set at the first base. The chain joins TRBV15 to TRBJ2-6; the D gene cannot be named for sure. The sample comprised memory CD8+ T cells sorted from blood. This specimen's cell subset or site label, interpreted: CD45RO+ cells pooled with CCR7-negative TemRA cells. The source is a young woman in good health. The CDR3 here reads CATSRESSGANVLTF. In nucleotide form, the sequence is TGTGCCACCAGCAGAGAAAGCTCTGGGGCCAACGTCCTGACTTTC.